The clone carrying this T cell receptor (beta chain) was detected many times. What it binds is not known. This record belongs to a study of T cell repertoires in cytomegalovirus infection. On the study more broadly: In public TCR beta signatures, there were indications of both CMV infection and matching HLA type.

CDR3 size: 12 residues. Germline V lookup: CDR1 LGHNA, CDR2 YNFKEQ. Trimming removed 3 bases from V and 7 bases from J, with 9 bases in between. Findings and caveats of the study: Within the response measured ex vivo, HLA-C-restricted CMV-specific TCR beta clonotypes were dominant.

TCRdb processed the reads anew with MiXCR; each CDR3 protein has one entry. Among about 900,000 distinct CDR3 sequences listed, around 30% were seen once. This material consisted of cultured CD8+ T cells from PBMCs, taken from culture after CMV antigen stimulation. The V call is TRBV4-2, the J call TRBJ1-1; possibly TRBD1 for D (5 bases). This TCR derives from a human donor in good health (CMV status not recorded). Some clones in this sample may be carry-over from other donors' samples. CDR3 amino acids: CASSHQGGEAFF. The CDR3 nucleotides read TGTGCCAGCAGCCACCAGGGAGGTGAAGCTTTCTTT.